This paragraph reports one TCR beta chain. Methods used by the authors: Amplification of reference gene primers provided the estimated nucleated cell counts. The protocol was immunoSEQ multiplex PCR, while the TCRdb copy is restricted to in-frame clones and leaves out a portion. The V and J calls and clone size come from that table; D and trimming were worked out from the DNA. The table lists around 110,000 clones, 82% of them singletons, with about 4.2% in the top ten. The CDR3 runs to 14 residues. From germline, CDR1 is MNHEY and CDR2 SMNVEV (reference sequence). The ends were cut back, 3 bases at V and 6 bases at J, with 9 bases in the middle. The record originates from a study of blood T cell repertoires in COVID-19. Study in general: COVID-19 samples from acute and convalescent phases originated in the United States, Italy and Spain. From T cells, B-cell-depleted T cells, or PBMCs came the material, which was cDNA or gDNA.

This TCR came from a woman in her 70s with acute or convalescent COVID-19. Sequenced: peripheral blood. The genes are TRBV27 and TRBJ1-6; possible D gene TRBD1, 6 bases. The CDR3 region is CASSFLQGNSPLHF. DNA of the CDR3: TGTGCCAGCAGTTTCCTACAGGGTAATTCACCCCTCCACTTT.